This T cell receptor beta chain was identified in a study of patients and donors after allogeneic stem cell transplantation. The V and J ends lost 1 base and 10 bases respectively, with 11 bases between them. The CDR3 runs 13 residues. Germline V gene data show CDR1 as SGHTA and CDR2 as FQGNSA. This clonotype was counted only a few times. Via MiXCR, TCRdb re-called the RT-PCR reads, giving one row per CDR3 protein. The data hold about 2,500 distinct CDR3 sequences, with roughly 7.9% observed a single time. The clonotype was recovered from a human donor who was either an allogeneic HSCT recipient or a stem cell or donor lymphocyte infusion donor (not recorded which). It is not recorded whose cells these are; they may come from a transplant donor. The chain links TRBV7-2 to TRBJ2-1, with D possibly being TRBD2 (6 bases). The sequencing sample was made of blood, either unsorted or a sorted T cell fraction (not recorded which). The CDR3 reads CASSLGPAGEQFF. As DNA, the CDR3 is TGTGCCAGCAGCTTAGGCCCGGCGGGAGAGCAGTTCTTC.